These T cell receptor beta chains were read from a single sample in a study of human T cells and chemical hapten exposure. TCRdb ran MiXCR on the RACE reads and lists one entry per CDR3 protein. The table shows about 49,000 distinct CDR3 sequences, with around 9.3% occurring only once. The specimen was whole blood, collected in connection with sensitization to the hapten diphenylcyclopropenone (DPC). Source of these receptors: a woman between 45 and 60 years old with alopecia areata. Some clones in this sample may be carry-over from other donors' samples. CDR3s include the opening cysteine and the closing phenylalanine or tryptophan. D genes are given only for firm matches. Not every row has a clone size; where given, it reads once, few, many or a size class.

V,size,J,D,CDR3,DNA
TRBV30,few,TRBJ1-3,-,CAWREGASYSGNTIYF,TGTGCCTGGAGGGAAGGGGCTTCTTACTCTGGAAACACCATATATTTT
TRBV7-9,many,TRBJ1-3,-,CASSLDDIQVDTIYF,TGTGCCAGCAGCTTAGACGACATTCAGGTTGACACCATATATTTT
TRBV20-1,-,TRBJ1-2,-,CSASEGRTGYTF,TGCAGTGCTAGTGAAGGGCGGACTGGCTACACCTTC
TRBV24-1,many,TRBJ2-3,TRBD2,CATGREGTDTQYF,TGTGCCACCGGAAGGGAGGGGACAGATACGCAGTATTTT
TRBV12-3/TRBV12-4,many,TRBJ1-1,-,CASSSSGFRTEAFF,-
TRBV19,many,TRBJ2-7,TRBD1,CASSIRDSYEQYF,TGTGCCAGTAGTATACGGGACAGCTACGAGCAGTACTTC
TRBV6-2/TRBV6-3,-,TRBJ2-3,-,CASRLQGSRTDTQYF,TGTGCCAGCAGGCTTCAGGGGAGCCGCACAGATACGCAGTATTTT
TRBV10-2,many,TRBJ1-1,-,CASRAVDVGTEAFF,TGCGCCAGCAGAGCAGTTGACGTGGGCACTGAAGCTTTCTTT
TRBV18,many,TRBJ1-1,-,CASSPYQGGITEAFF,TGTGCCAGCTCACCTTACCAGGGAGGCATCACTGAAGCTTTCTTT
TRBV6-1,-,TRBJ2-7,TRBD2,CASIPTSGASYEQYF,TGTGCCAGTATACCAACCAGCGGGGCTTCCTACGAGCAGTACTTC
TRBV20-1,many,TRBJ2-6,-,CSASRTDVSGANVLTF,TGCAGTGCTAGCAGAACAGACGTCTCTGGGGCCAACGTCCTGACTTTC
TRBV29-1,many,TRBJ2-7,TRBD2,CSVDAGGPDEQYF,TGCAGCGTTGACGCGGGAGGGCCCGACGAGCAGTACTTC
TRBV30,many,TRBJ1-4,TRBD1,CAWSTTGDEKLFF,TGTGCCTGGAGCACCACAGGGGATGAAAAACTGTTTTTT
TRBV30,many,TRBJ2-3,-,CAWSMWQGNTDTQYF,TGTGCCTGGAGTATGTGGCAGGGTAACACAGATACGCAGTATTTT
TRBV4-1,many,TRBJ2-5,TRBD1,CASSQPMDRAETQYF,TGCGCCAGCAGCCAACCCATGGACAGGGCTGAGACCCAGTACTTC
TRBV4-3,many,TRBJ2-6,-,CASSQDFDSGANVLTF,TGCGCCAGCAGCCAAGATTTTGACTCTGGGGCCAACGTCCTGACTTTC
TRBV7-6,-,TRBJ2-7,-,CASSLAGTTLYF,TGTGCCAGCAGCTTAGCGGGGACGACACTGTACTTC
TRBV12-3/TRBV12-4,many,TRBJ1-2,-,CASSFSGGGYTF,TGTGCCAGCAGTTTTTCGGGCGGGGGCTACACCTTC
TRBV18,many,TRBJ1-1,-,CASSPWAVGNTEAFF,TGTGCCAGCTCACCCTGGGCAGTGGGTAACACTGAAGCTTTCTTT
TRBV29-1,many,TRBJ1-2,-,CSGTGTVDGYTF,TGCAGCGGTACCGGGACCGTCGATGGCTACACCTTC
TRBV12-3/TRBV12-4,many,TRBJ2-3,-,CASSLMGPGTSTDTQYF,TGTGCCAGCAGTTTAATGGGTCCGGGGACAAGCACAGATACGCAGTATTTT
TRBV24-1,many,TRBJ1-5,TRBD1,CATSDGTGSNQPQHF,TGTGCCACCAGTGATGGGACAGGGAGCAATCAGCCCCAGCATTTT
TRBV7-8,-,TRBJ2-1,-,CASRLGLGGVRNEQFF,TGTGCCAGCAGATTGGGGCTCGGGGGAGTCCGCAATGAGCAGTTCTTC
TRBV27,-,TRBJ1-2,TRBD1,CASSPRDRAYGYTF,TGTGCCAGCAGTCCGCGAGACAGGGCGTATGGCTACACCTTC
TRBV7-2,-,TRBJ2-1,-,CASSLAGVGSYNEQFF,TGTGCCAGCAGCTTAGCGGGGGTAGGGTCCTACAATGAGCAGTTCTTC
TRBV19,many,TRBJ2-5,TRBD2,CASRGLAGGETQYF,TGTGCCAGTAGAGGACTAGCGGGAGGCGAGACCCAGTACTTC
TRBV11-2,-,TRBJ2-1,-,CASSPSPHVNNEQFF,TGTGCCAGCAGCCCTAGCCCCCATGTAAACAATGAGCAGTTCTTC
TRBV18,-,TRBJ1-5,-,CASSSGGTGMVGKSQPQHF,TGTGCCAGCTCATCAGGTGGTACAGGGATGGTAGGTAAATCTCAGCCCCAGCATTTT
TRBV20-1,many,TRBJ2-3,TRBD2,CSGVAGGQDTQYF,TGCAGTGGAGTAGCGGGAGGTCAAGATACGCAGTATTTT
TRBV7-2,many,TRBJ1-4,-,CASSLETGTTNEKLFF,TGTGCCAGCAGCTTAGAAACAGGGACAACTAATGAAAAACTGTTTTTT
TRBV6-1,many,TRBJ2-3,TRBD2,CASSLNSGRASGDTQYF,TGTGCCAGCAGTCTCAATAGCGGGAGGGCCAGTGGCGATACGCAGTATTTT
TRBV5-5,many,TRBJ2-1,TRBD2,CASSLGLGAYNEQFF,TGTGCCAGCAGCCTGGGACTAGGTGCCTACAATGAGCAGTTCTTC
TRBV5-6,many,TRBJ2-2,-,CASSLALAGVNTGELFF,TGTGCCAGCAGCTTGGCCTTAGCAGGGGTGAACACCGGGGAGCTGTTTTTT
TRBV28,-,TRBJ2-1,-,CASSFSADSAWSFF,TGTGCCAGCAGTTTTTCGGCCGACTCAGCTTGGTCATTCTTC
TRBV28,many,TRBJ2-7,-,CASSLLSRQAQYF,TGTGCCAGCAGTTTATTGTCCCGACAGGCGCAGTACTTC
TRBV27,many,TRBJ1-2,-,CASSFAGSYGYTF,TGTGCCAGCAGTTTTGCGGGAAGCTATGGCTACACCTTC
TRBV3-1,-,TRBJ2-7,TRBD2,CASSPSGTSGRVLEQYF,TGTGCCAGCAGCCCGTCCGGGACTAGCGGGAGGGTCCTGGAGCAGTACTTC
TRBV11-3,many,TRBJ2-1,TRBD2,CASSLGGGRANEQFF,TGTGCCAGCAGCTTAGGGGGCGGGAGGGCCAATGAGCAGTTCTTC
TRBV5-1,many,TRBJ2-1,-,CASSEGLSRGEQFF,TGCGCCAGCAGCGAGGGTCTAAGCCGAGGGGAGCAGTTCTTC
TRBV4-1,few,TRBJ1-2,-,CASSQVVGPYGYTF,TGCGCCAGCAGCCAAGTAGTGGGGCCCTATGGCTACACCTTC
TRBV5-1,many,TRBJ1-1,TRBD1,CASSLKTGITEAFF,TGCGCCAGCAGCTTAAAGACAGGGATTACTGAAGCTTTCTTT
TRBV5-5,many,TRBJ2-7,-,CASSQRITQVLEQYF,TGTGCCAGCAGCCAAAGGATTACTCAGGTTCTCGAGCAGTACTTC
TRBV19,many,TRBJ1-2,TRBD1,CASSITAGTGGYTF,TGTGCCAGTAGTATAACCGCCGGGACAGGGGGCTACACCTTC
TRBV20-1,many,TRBJ2-1,-,CSARPRYNEQFF,TGCAGTGCTAGACCAAGATACAATGAGCAGTTCTTC
TRBV7-9,-,TRBJ1-2,-,CASSFGGGAYGYTF,TGTGCCAGCAGCTTTGGCGGGGGAGCCTATGGCTACACCTTC
TRBV2,-,TRBJ1-1,-,CASSARQAMNTEAFF,TGTGCCAGCAGTGCACGACAGGCCATGAACACTGAAGCTTTCTTT
TRBV9,many,TRBJ2-6,-,CASSVVGSGANVLTF,TGTGCCAGCAGCGTAGTAGGGTCTGGGGCCAACGTCCTGACTTTC
TRBV11-2,many,TRBJ2-2,-,CASSLGVGADTGELFF,TGTGCCAGCAGCTTAGGGGTTGGGGCGGACACCGGGGAGCTGTTTTTT
TRBV2,many,TRBJ2-1,TRBD1,CASSANSLTGGKGYEQFF,TGTGCCAGCAGCGCAAATTCACTAACAGGGGGCAAGGGTTATGAGCAGTTCTTC
TRBV7-8,-,TRBJ2-3,-,CASSLFGAEGADTQYF,TGTGCCAGCAGCTTATTTGGGGCGGAGGGTGCAGATACGCAGTATTTT
TRBV7-2,few,TRBJ2-4,-,CASSLAHEIQYF,TGTGCCAGCAGCTTAGCGCACGAGATTCAGTACTTC
TRBV2,few,TRBJ2-4,-,CASSRQEPLAKNIQYF,TGTGCCAGCAGTCGGCAGGAACCTCTAGCCAAAAACATTCAGTACTTC
TRBV20-1,-,TRBJ2-3,TRBD2,CSARTSGLKHTQYF,TGCAGTGCTAGGACTAGCGGGCTAAAACATACGCAGTATTTT